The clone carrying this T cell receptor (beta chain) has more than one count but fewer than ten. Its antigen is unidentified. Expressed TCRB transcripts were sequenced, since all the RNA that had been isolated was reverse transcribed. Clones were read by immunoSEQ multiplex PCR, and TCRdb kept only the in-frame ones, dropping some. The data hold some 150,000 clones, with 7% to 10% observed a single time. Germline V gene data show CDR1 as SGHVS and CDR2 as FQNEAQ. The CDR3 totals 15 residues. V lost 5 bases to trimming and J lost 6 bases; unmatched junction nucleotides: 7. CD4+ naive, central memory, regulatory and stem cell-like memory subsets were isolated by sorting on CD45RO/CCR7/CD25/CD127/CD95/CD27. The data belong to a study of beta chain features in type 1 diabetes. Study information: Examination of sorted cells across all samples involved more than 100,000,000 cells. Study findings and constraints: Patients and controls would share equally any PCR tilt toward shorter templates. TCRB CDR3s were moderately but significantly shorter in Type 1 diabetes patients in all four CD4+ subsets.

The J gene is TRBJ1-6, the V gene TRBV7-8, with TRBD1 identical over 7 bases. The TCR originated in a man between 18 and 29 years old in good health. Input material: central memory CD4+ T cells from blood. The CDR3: CASSQGQAPNSPLHF. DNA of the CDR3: TGTGCCAGCAGCCAAGGACAGGCTCCTAATTCACCCCTCCACTTT.